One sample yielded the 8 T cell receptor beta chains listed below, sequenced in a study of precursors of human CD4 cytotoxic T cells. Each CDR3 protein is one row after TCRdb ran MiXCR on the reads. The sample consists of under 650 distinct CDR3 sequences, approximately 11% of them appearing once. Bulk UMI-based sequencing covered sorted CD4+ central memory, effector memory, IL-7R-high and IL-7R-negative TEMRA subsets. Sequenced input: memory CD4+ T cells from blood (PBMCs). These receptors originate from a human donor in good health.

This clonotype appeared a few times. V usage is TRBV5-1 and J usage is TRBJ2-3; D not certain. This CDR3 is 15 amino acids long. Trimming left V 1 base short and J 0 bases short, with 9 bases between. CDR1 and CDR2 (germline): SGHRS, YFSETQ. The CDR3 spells CASSLWGGSTDTQYF. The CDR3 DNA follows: TGCGCCAGCAGCTTGTGGGGTGGGAGCACAGATACGCAGTATTTT.

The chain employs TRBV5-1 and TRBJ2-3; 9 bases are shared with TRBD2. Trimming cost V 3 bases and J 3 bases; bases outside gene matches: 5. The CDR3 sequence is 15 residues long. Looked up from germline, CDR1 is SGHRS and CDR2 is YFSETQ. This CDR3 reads CASSWKSGGTDTQYF. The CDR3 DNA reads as TGCGCCAGCAGCTGGAAAAGCGGGGGGACAGATACGCAGTATTTT.

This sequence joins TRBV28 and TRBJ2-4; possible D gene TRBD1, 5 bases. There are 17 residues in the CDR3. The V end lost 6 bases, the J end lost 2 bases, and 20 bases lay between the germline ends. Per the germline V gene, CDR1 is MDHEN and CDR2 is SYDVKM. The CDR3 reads CASRRGQAFFSKNIQYF. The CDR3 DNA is TGTGCCAGCAGAAGGGGCCAAGCCTTTTTCTCCAAAAACATTCAGTACTTC.

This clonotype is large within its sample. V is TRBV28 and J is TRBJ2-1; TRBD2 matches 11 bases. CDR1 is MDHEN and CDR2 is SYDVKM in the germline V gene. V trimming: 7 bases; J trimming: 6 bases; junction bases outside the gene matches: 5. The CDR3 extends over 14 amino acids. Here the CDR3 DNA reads TGTGCCAGCACCCGAGGGACTAGCGGCAATGAGCAGTTCTTC. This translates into CASTRGTSGNEQFF.

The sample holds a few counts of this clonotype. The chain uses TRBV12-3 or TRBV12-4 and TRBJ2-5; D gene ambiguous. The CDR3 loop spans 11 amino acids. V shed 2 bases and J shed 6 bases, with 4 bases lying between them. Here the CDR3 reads CASSLKKTQYF. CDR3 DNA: TGTGCCAGCAGTTTAAAAAAGACCCAGTACTTC.

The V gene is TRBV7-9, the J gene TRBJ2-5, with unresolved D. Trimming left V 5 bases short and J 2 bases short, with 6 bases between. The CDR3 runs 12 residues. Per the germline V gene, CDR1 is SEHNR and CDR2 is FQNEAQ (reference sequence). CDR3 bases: TGTGCCAGCAGCCCAGGACAAGAGACCCAGTACTTC. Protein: CASSPGQETQYF.

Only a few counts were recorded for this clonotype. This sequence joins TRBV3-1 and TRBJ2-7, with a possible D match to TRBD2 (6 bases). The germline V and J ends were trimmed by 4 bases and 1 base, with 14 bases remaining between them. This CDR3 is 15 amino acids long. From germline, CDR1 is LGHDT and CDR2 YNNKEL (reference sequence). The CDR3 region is CASSRRSAGSYEQYF. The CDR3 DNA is TGTGCCAGCAGCCGCCGCTCGGCGGGGTCCTACGAGCAGTACTTC.

The CDR3 region is CASSAIRGDMRGNTIYF. CDR3 sequence (DNA): TGTGCCAGCAGCGCGATTCGGGGCGACATGAGAGGAAACACCATATATTTT. This chain uses TRBV11-2 with TRBJ1-3, with a possible D match to TRBD1 (5 bases). In germline, CDR1 is SGHAT, CDR2 FQNNGV. The CDR3 totals 17 residues. V shed 5 bases and J shed 4 bases, with 21 bases lying between them. The full variable domain, completed using reference TRBV11-2 and TRBJ1-3, is EAGVAQSPRYKIIEKRQSVAFWCNPISGHATLYWYQQILGQGPKLLIQFQNNGVVDDSQLPKDRFSAERLKGVDSTLKIQPAKLEDSAVYLCASSAIRGDMRGNTIYFGEGSWLTVV.